The T cell receptor beta chain under discussion was sequenced for a study of T cell repertoires in cytomegalovirus infection. Study as a whole: Matching HLA type and CMV infection were both indicated by public TCR beta signatures.

Study-wide findings and caveats: HLA-C-restricted CMV-specific TCR beta clonotypes were dominant in the ex vivo response.

TCRdb fed the reads into MiXCR, producing one record per CDR3 protein. The sample has 310,000 or so distinct CDR3 sequences, roughly 16% seen once. J lost 4 bases, V lost 6 bases, and 11 bases had no gene match. The CDR3 length is 16 residues. CDR1 and CDR2 from the germline V gene are SGHVS and FNYEAQ. This clonotype appeared many times. The antigen is not known. This sequence was found in a human donor in good health (CMV status not recorded). Some clones in this sample may be carry-over from other donors' samples. Sequencing input: PBMCs. The J gene is TRBJ2-2, the V gene TRBV7-6; TRBD1 agrees at 7 bases. The CDR3 bases are TGTGCCAGCAGTCCGTTTGTCGGGACAGCCACCGGGGAGCTGTTTTTT. Protein sequence: CASSPFVGTATGELFF.